A selection of T cell receptor beta chains follows, all from one sample in a study of blood T cell repertoires in COVID-19. Measured with immunoSEQ multiplex PCR; TCRdb has only the in-frame clones, and not every one. The sample comprises 180,000 or so clones, roughly 83% of which are singletons, and 8% to 10% rests with the top ten. The sample taken for sequencing was PBMCs or T cells enriched from blood (not recorded which). These receptors were taken from a woman between 25 and 40 years old who had recovered from COVID-19. Each CDR3 is given with its conserved first and last residue. The D gene is left open where the match is weak. Some rows have no size entry. The others give once, few or many, or a class for an expanded clone.

D gene	clone size	V gene	J gene	CDR3 DNA	CDR3 protein
TRBD2	-	TRBV6-4	TRBJ2-3	TGTGCCAGCAGTGACTCGGGACTAGCGACAGATACGCAGTATTTT	CASSDSGLATDTQYF
-	-	TRBV27	TRBJ1-5	TGTGCCAGCAGTTTATCGGCCAAAGGGGTAGGTCAGCCCCAGCATTTT	CASSLSAKGVGQPQHF
TRBD1	few	TRBV20-1	TRBJ1-2	TGCAGTGCGGAGACAGGGGATGGCTACACCTTC	CSAETGDGYTF
TRBD1	-	TRBV29-1	TRBJ2-7	TGCAGCGTTGTTCCGGGACAGCAGTACGAGCAGTACTTC	CSVVPGQQYEQYF
TRBD1	-	TRBV28	TRBJ1-2	TGTGCCAGCAGTAAACCCAGGGGGCGGCACTATGGCTACACCTTC	CASSKPRGRHYGYTF
-	few	TRBV28	TRBJ2-7	TGTGGAAGTCGGACGGGCAGGGGCGAGCAGTACTTC	CGSRTGRGEQYF
-	-	TRBV19	TRBJ1-5	TGTGCCAGTAGACCGAGACAGGATAGCAATCAGCCCCAGCATTTT	CASRPRQDSNQPQHF
-	-	TRBV15	TRBJ1-1	TGTGCCACCAGCAGAGGGATACAGACTGAAGCTTTCTTT	CATSRGIQTEAFF
-	-	TRBV1	TRBJ2-3	TGCACCAGCAGCCCACCCGGGGTTAGCGGGAGTTGTACAGATACGCAGTATTTT	CTSSPPGVSGSCTDTQYF
-	-	TRBV18	TRBJ1-2	TGTGCCAGCTCACCACCGGCAGGGAACTATGGCTACACCTTC	CASSPPAGNYGYTF
TRBD2	-	TRBV9	TRBJ2-7	TGTGCCAGCAGCGTAACCGGGACTAGCGGATACGAGCAGTACTTC	CASSVTGTSGYEQYF
TRBD2	few	TRBV11-2	TRBJ2-5	TGTGCCAGCAGCGCCGGGACTAGCGGCAACCAAGAGACCCAGTACTTC	CASSAGTSGNQETQYF
TRBD1	once	TRBV27	TRBJ2-5	TGTGCCAGCAGTTTATCCGGGACAGCGAAGAGAGAAGAGACCCAGTACTTC	CASSLSGTAKREETQYF
TRBD1	-	TRBV7-3	TRBJ1-2	TGTGCCAGCAGCTCGACAGGGGGACCCTATGGCTACACCTTC	CASSSTGGPYGYTF
-	-	TRBV28	TRBJ1-5	TGTGCCAGCAGCCACTCCGGGACTCCTAGCAATCAGCCCCAGCATTTT	CASSHSGTPSNQPQHF
-	once	TRBV27	TRBJ2-7	TGTGCCAGCAGTTTATCGGCCACGGCGGGCGAGCAGTACTTC	CASSLSATAGEQYF
TRBD1	once	TRBV30	TRBJ1-2	TGTGCCTGGAGTATCCCCGGGACAGGCACGAAAGGCTACACCTTC	CAWSIPGTGTKGYTF
TRBD1	-	TRBV28	TRBJ1-2	TGTGCCAGCAGTTTTCGGCCGGACAGGGCTCCTCTCTATGGCTACACCTTC	CASSFRPDRAPLYGYTF
-	-	TRBV27	TRBJ2-1	TGTGCCAGCAGTTCCTTAGCGGACTTCGCCTACAATGAGCAGTTCTTC	CASSSLADFAYNEQFF
TRBD1	-	TRBV6-5	TRBJ2-5	TGTGCCAGCAGTTACACCAGACAGGGACAAAGAGAGACCCAGTACTTC	CASSYTRQGQRETQYF
TRBD1	-	TRBV29-1	TRBJ1-2	TGCAGCGTTGAGGGGGCCCGAGTTGGGCCTGGGACAGGGTCTAACTATGGCTACACCTTC	CSVEGARVGPGTGSNYGYTF